This T cell receptor beta chain came from a study of Graves' ophthalmopathy and Graves' hyperthyroidism (dated 2018 in TCRdb). Study-wide context: A patient counted as having stable hyperthyroidism if there was no progression to ophthalmopathy within 18 months of follow-up. The study used TCR beta repertoire signatures to distinguish Graves' ophthalmopathy from Graves' hyperthyroidism and to predict progression to ophthalmopathy. In total, 135 blood samples were TCR-sequenced: 40 to 45 ophthalmopathy, some 75 hyperthyroidism and roughly 17 hyperthyroidism-to-ophthalmopathy patients. To explore V-J signatures distinguishing ophthalmopathy from hyperthyroidism, a discovery set of about a hundred patients (about 44 ophthalmopathy, 55 to 60 stable hyperthyroidism) was enrolled. For independent validation, a separate cohort was made up of 18 hyperthyroidism patients plus 17 patients who later progressed from hyperthyroidism to ophthalmopathy. In over 5 hyperthyroidism patients, the T-cell repertoire of thyroid tissue was compared with the T-cell repertoire of blood. Following sample collection, hyperthyroidism patients were given methimazole at a starting dose of 30 mg daily, and ophthalmopathy patients were given high-dose intravenous methylprednisolone.

The CDR3 runs 13 amino acids, cysteine and phenylalanine included. Of the read, only the CDR3 DNA is kept; its 39 bases are in frame from base 1. V and J are truncated by 7 bases and 3 bases respectively, leaving an intervening sequence of 13 bases. For repertoire sequencing, the TCR beta CDR3 regions were amplified from RNA transcripts. The first round of RT-PCR was done with HTBI primers and the Qiagen OneStep RT-PCR kit, and was followed by a second round of multiplex PCR, then size selection and purification. Sequencing of the libraries was carried out on an Illumina HiSeq2000 in paired-end mode with 100 bp reads. Per the authors' processing: SOAPnuke was used to process the reads, throwing out any read that had adapters, had uncalled bases, had a mean Phred below 15, or lacked an exact constant-primer or identifier match. High-quality paired reads were merged with COPE v1.2.5. Each unique nucleotide sequence was defined as a clonotype, and clonotypes were aligned to IMGT TRB V, D and J references with MiTCR v1.1. Analysis was restricted to V-J combinations with a frequency above 0.0001, which covered 99% to 99.2% of repertoires. For each V-J combination, a TCR clonal expansion and chaos score was defined as F50 clonal expansion divided by the chaos observed in the TCRdist matrix. Features were reduced by Welch's t-statistics and random forest to over 10 V-J combinations, which fed a naive Bayes classifier. The Morisita-Horn index was used to measure how similar the thyroid and blood repertoires were. TCRdb handled the public reads itself, with Q25 trimming in fastp and clone calling in MiXCR, and kept productive beta chains. Each CDR3 protein appears once, grouped with its most common genes and DNA. These V and J calls originate from TCRdb's pipeline instead of the authors' own analysis. Present in this sample are 500,000 to 600,000 distinct CDR3 sequences, roughly 40% of which were seen just once. About 4% of the sample goes to the ten largest clones.

Hyperthyroidism patients were newly diagnosed, with disease duration under 2 months, and aged 18 to 65 years. Patients with other autoimmune diseases, uncontrolled infections, pregnancy or lactation were excluded. Diagnosis was based on clinical symptoms, serum thyroxine, TRAb, thyroid ultrasound and orbital computed tomography. Total RNA was extracted using Trizol reagent, and RNA quality was checked on an Agilent 2100 Bioanalyzer. Results the study describes overall, beyond this receptor: Ophthalmopathy was separated from stable hyperthyroidism by the 13-signature model with about 85% sensitivity and about 81% specificity in cross-validation and with 80%/75% in the test set. Most expanded thyroid clonotypes with frequency above 0.001 were also detected in blood, suggesting blood repertoires may reflect the thyroid immune response. Sample size was not statistically predetermined, and group allocation was not concealed from the investigators. In validation, the model predicted ophthalmopathy progression with about 71% sensitivity and approximately 75% specificity; roughly 11 predicted patients were CT-confirmed with GO in a median of about 6.2 months.

This clonotype occurred a few times. Its antigen target is currently unknown. No clone much larger than this one lies a single base away; base qualities are absent. The sequence was collected from an adult man with Graves' hyperthyroidism. The chain employs TRBV12-3 or TRBV12-4 and TRBJ2-7; matching of 6 bases hints at TRBD2 as the D gene. Input material: peripheral blood or thyroid tissue (not recorded which). The nucleotide sequence reads TGTGCCAGCATGGAGGGGCTGATCTACGAGCAGTACTTC. It translates as CASMEGLIYEQYF.